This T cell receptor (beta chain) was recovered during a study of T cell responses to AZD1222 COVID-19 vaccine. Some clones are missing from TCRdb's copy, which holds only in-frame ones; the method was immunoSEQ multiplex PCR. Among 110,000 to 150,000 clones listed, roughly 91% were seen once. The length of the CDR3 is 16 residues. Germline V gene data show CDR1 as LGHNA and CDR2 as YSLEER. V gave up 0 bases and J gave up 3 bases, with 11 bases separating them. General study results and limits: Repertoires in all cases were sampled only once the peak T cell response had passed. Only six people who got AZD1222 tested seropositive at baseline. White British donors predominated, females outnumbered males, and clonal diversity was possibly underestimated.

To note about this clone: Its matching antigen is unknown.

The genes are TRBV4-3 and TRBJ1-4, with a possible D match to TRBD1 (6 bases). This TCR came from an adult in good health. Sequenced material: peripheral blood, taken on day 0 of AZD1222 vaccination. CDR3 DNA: TGCGCCAGCAGCCAAGATGGAGGGGGGTCTAATGAAAAACTGTTTTTT. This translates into CASSQDGGGSNEKLFF.